This TCR beta chain was profiled in a study of cytomegalovirus exposure and HLA in healthy donors. Across the study: Membership in the Caucasian-associated ancestry cluster was found for about four fifths of about 430 genotyped donors. Study-wide findings and caveats: It was reported that TCR beta sequences correctly inferred the HLA-A and HLA-B alleles for most subjects.

The V gene lost 1 base and the J gene lost 1 base, with 10 bases spanning the gap. Germline V gene lookup returns CDR1 SGHTA and CDR2 FQGNSA. The CDR3 consists of 15 residues. As for this clone: Its antigen remains unknown.

The study ran its PCR with 60 Vbeta and 13 Jbeta primers. Some clones are missing from TCRdb's copy, which holds only in-frame ones; the method was immunoSEQ multiplex PCR. The sample has approximately 210,000 clones; around 83% are singletons. This TCR came from a middle-aged woman in good health and CMV-seronegative. Sequenced: PBMCs. The V and J genes are TRBV7-2 and TRBJ1-1, with D perhaps TRBD1 (6 bases). The CDR3 DNA reads TGTGCCAGCAGCTTAGGGGGGACACCGAACACTGAAGCTTTCTTT. This codes for CASSLGGTPNTEAFF.